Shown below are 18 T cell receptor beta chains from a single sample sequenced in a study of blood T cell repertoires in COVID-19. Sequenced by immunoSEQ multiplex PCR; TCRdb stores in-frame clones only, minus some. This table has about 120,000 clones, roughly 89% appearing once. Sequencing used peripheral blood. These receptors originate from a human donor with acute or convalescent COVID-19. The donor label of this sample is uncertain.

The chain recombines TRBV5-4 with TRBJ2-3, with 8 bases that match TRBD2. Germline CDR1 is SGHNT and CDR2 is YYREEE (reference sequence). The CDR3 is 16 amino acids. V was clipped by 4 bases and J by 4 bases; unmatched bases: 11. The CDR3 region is CASSKGSGSPPDTQYF. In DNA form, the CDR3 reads TGTGCCAGCAGCAAGGGAAGCGGGAGCCCTCCAGATACGCAGTATTTT.

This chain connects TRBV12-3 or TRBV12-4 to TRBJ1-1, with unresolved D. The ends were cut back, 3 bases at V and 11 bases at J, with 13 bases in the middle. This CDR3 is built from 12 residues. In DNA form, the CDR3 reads TGTGCCAGCAGTTTCTCGGGTTTACCGGCTTTCTTT. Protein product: CASSFSGLPAFF.

The CDR3 DNA sequence: TGTGCCACCAGCATCCGGACAGGGGCCATGACTGAAGCTTTCTTT. Residues: CATSIRTGAMTEAFF. This sequence joins TRBV15 and TRBJ1-1; 9 bases agree with TRBD1. CDR1 and CDR2 from the germline V gene are LNHNV and YYDKDF (reference sequence). The CDR3 totals 15 residues. J was trimmed by 5 bases and V by 4 bases; bases with no gene match: 8.

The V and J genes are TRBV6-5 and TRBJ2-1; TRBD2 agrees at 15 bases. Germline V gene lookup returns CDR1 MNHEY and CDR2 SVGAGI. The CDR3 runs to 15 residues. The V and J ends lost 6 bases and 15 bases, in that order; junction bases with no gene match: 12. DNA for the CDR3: TGTGCCAGCAGCTCTGGACTAGCGGGAGGGCTGCTGCGGTTCTTC. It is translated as CASSSGLAGGLLRFF.

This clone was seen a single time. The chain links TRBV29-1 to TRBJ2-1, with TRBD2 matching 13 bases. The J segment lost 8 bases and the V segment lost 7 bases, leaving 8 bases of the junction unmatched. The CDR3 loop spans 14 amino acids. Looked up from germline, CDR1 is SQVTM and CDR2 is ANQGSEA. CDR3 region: CSAGGTSGIDEQFF. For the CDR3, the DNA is TGCAGCGCTGGAGGGACTAGCGGGATCGATGAGCAGTTCTTC.

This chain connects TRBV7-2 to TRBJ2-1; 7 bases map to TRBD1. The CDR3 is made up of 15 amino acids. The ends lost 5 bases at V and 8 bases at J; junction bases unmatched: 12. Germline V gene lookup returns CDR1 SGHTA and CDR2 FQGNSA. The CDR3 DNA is TGTGCCAGCAGCCTTTCCGGGACAGACTCAGATGAGCAGTTCTTC. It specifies CASSLSGTDSDEQFF.

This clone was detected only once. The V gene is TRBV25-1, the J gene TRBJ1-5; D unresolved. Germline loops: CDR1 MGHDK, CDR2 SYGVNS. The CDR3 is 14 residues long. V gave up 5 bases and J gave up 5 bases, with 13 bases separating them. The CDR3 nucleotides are TGTGCCAGCAGTTGGGGAGGGCAGGATCAGCCCCAGCATTTT. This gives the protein CASSWGGQDQPQHF.

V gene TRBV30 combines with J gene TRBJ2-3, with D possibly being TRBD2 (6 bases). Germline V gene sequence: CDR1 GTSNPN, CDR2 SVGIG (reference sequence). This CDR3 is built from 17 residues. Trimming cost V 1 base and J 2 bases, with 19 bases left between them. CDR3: CAWSGRDSKHPTDTQYF. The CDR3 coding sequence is TGTGCCTGGAGTGGCCGGGACTCCAAACACCCCACAGATACGCAGTATTTT.

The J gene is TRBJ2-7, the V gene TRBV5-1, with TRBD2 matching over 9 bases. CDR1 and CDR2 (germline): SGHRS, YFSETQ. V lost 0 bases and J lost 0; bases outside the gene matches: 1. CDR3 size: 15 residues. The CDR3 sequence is CASSLGLAVSYEQYF. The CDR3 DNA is TGCGCCAGCAGCTTGGGACTAGCGGTCTCCTACGAGCAGTACTTC.

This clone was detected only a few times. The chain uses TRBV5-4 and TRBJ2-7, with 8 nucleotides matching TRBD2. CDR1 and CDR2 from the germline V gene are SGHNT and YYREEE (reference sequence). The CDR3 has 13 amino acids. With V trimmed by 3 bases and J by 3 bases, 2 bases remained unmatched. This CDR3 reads CASSSGGNYEQYF. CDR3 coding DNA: TGTGCCAGCAGCTCGGGGGGGAACTACGAGCAGTACTTC.

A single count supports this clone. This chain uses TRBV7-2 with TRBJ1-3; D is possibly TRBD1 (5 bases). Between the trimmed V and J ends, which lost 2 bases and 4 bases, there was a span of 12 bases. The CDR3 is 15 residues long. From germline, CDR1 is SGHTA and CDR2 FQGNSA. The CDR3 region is CASSLLARVGNTIYF. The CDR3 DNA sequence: TGTGCCAGCAGCTTATTGGCCAGGGTCGGAAACACCATATATTTT.

Written as DNA, the CDR3 is TGTGCCATCAGTGAGGAGAAAGAGACCCAGTACTTC. It yields the protein CAISEEKETQYF. V is TRBV10-3 and J is TRBJ2-5, with unresolved D. CDR1 is ENHRY, CDR2 SYGVKD, per germline. Trimming took off 2 bases at V and 3 bases at J, with 4 bases between the two ends. CDR3 length equals 12 residues.

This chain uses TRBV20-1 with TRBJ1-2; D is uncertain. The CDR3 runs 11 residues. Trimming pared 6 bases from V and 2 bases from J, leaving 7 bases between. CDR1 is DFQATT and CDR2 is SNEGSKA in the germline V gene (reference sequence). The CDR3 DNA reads TGCAGTGCAGAACAGAACTATGGCTACACCTTC. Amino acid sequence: CSAEQNYGYTF.

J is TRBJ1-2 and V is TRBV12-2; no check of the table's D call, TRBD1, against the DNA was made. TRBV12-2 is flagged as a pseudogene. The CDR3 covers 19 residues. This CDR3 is CASRLESQGPKVKNYGYTF. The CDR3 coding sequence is TGTGCAAGTCGCTTAGAGAGCCAGGGGCCAAAGGTGAAGAACTATGGCTACACCTTC.

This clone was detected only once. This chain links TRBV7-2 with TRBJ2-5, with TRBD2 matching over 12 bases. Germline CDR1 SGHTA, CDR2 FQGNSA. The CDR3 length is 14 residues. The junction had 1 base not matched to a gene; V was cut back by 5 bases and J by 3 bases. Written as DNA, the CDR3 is TGTGCCAGCAGCGCTAGCGGGGGGGAAGAGACCCAGTACTTC. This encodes CASSASGGEETQYF.

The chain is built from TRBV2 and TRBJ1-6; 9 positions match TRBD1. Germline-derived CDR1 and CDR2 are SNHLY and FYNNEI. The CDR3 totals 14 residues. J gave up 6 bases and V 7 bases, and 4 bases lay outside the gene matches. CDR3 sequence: CASTRQGGNSPLHF. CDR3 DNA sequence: TGTGCCAGCACCCGACAGGGGGGTAATTCACCCCTCCACTTT.

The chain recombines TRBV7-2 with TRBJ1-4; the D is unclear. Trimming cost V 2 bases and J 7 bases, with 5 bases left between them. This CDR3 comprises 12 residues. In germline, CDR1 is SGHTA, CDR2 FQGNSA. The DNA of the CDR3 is TGTGCCAGCAGCTTATACGGTGAAAAACTGTTTTTT. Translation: CASSLYGEKLFF.

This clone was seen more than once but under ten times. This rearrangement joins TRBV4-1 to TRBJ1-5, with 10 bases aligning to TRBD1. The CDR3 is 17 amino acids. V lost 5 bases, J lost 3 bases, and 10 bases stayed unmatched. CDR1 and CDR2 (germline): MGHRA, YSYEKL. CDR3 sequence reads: CASSAELGQGSNQPQHF. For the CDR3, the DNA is TGCGCCAGCAGCGCTGAGCTGGGACAGGGGTCCAATCAGCCCCAGCATTTT.